This TCR beta chain was recovered during a study of T cell responses to AZD1222 COVID-19 vaccine. The table came from immunoSEQ multiplex PCR; TCRdb's copy has only in-frame clones and leaves some out. There are around 140,000 clones in the sample; 93% occur only once, and approximately 5% lies in the top ten. The trim removed 1 base at V and 6 bases at J, leaving 10 bases unmatched. This CDR3 is built from 16 residues. Germline V gene data show CDR1 as SGHVS and CDR2 as FNYEAQ. This sequence originates from an adult in good health. The starting material was peripheral blood, obtained on day 0 of AZD1222 vaccination. This sequence joins TRBV7-6 and TRBJ1-2; 8 nucleotides match TRBD1. In DNA, the CDR3 is TGTGCCAGCAGCTTAGAAGTCCCCGACAGGGGCCATGGCTACACCTTC. Its translation: CASSLEVPDRGHGYTF.